The 24 T cell receptor beta chains in this list originate from one sample, sequenced in a study of cytomegalovirus exposure and HLA in healthy donors. Researchers ran the PCR with 60 Vbeta and 13 Jbeta primers. The table came from immunoSEQ multiplex PCR; TCRdb's copy has only in-frame clones and leaves some out. The table includes some 76,000 clones, approximately 84% detected once. Sequencing was carried out using PBMCs. The receptors were sampled from a woman in her forties or fifties in good health and CMV-seronegative.

CDR3 DNA: TGCGCCAGCAGCTTGAGTAGGCGGGAGGACCACGAGCAGTACTTC. Its protein product is CASSLSRREDHEQYF. The V gene is TRBV5-1, the J gene TRBJ2-7; 8 bases line up with TRBD2. From germline, CDR1 is SGHRS and CDR2 YFSETQ. The CDR3 runs to 15 residues. V trimming: 1 base; J trimming: 5 bases; junction bases outside the gene matches: 8.

This chain connects TRBV14 to TRBJ1-4; 7 bases match TRBD1. V shed 3 bases and J 5 bases; nucleotides not matched to a gene: 3. Germline values: CDR1 SGHDN, CDR2 FVKESK. The CDR3 totals 14 residues. CDR3 DNA sequence: TGTGCCAGCAGCCAGGTACAGGGGAATGAAAAACTGTTTTTT. It codes for CASSQVQGNEKLFF.

The genes are TRBV19 and TRBJ1-1, with D maybe TRBD1 (6 bases). Germline lookup yields CDR1 LNHDA and CDR2 SQIVND (reference sequence). The CDR3 loop spans 17 amino acids. The germline V and J ends were trimmed by 0 bases and 0 bases, with 14 bases remaining between them. The CDR3 bases are TGTGCCAGTAGTATAGATAAGGGGGGGGCTATGAACACTGAAGCTTTCTTT. Amino acids: CASSIDKGGAMNTEAFF.

The CDR3 DNA reads TGTGCCAGCAGCTCCGGGACAGGGGACTACGAGCAGTACTTC. It encodes CASSSGTGDYEQYF. J is TRBJ2-7 and V is TRBV7-9; TRBD1 aligns across 10 bases. With V trimmed by 4 bases and J by 3 bases, 3 bases remained unmatched. CDR3 length equals 14 residues. Germline V CDR1 and CDR2: SEHNR, FQNEAQ (reference sequence).

DNA of the CDR3: TGTGCCAGCAGCGGGGGGGGGTTTGAAGCTTTCTTT. Its translation is CASSGGGFEAFF. The rearrangement links TRBV2 to TRBJ1-1; tentative D call: TRBD1 (5 bases). Germline assignment: CDR1 SNHLY and CDR2 FYNNEI. V was cut by 6 bases and J by 7 bases, with 12 bases left in between. The CDR3 has 12 residues.

This sequence joins TRBV15 and TRBJ2-5, with D maybe TRBD2 (6 bases). The germline V gene encodes CDR1 LNHNV and CDR2 YYDKDF (reference sequence). Deletions cut 0 bases from V and 5 bases from J, with 13 bases between. This CDR3 has 15 amino acids. CDR3 bases: TGTGCCACCAGCAGAGATCTAGCGAGGCAGGAGACCCAGTACTTC. It specifies CATSRDLARQETQYF. The whole variable domain, filled in from reference TRBV15 and TRBJ2-5, reads DAMVIQNPRYQVTQFGKPVTLSCSQTLNHNVMYWYQQKSSQAPKLLFHYYDKDFNNEADTPDNFQSRRPNTSFCFLDIRSPGLGDTAMYLCATSRDLARQETQYFGPGTRLLVL.

This chain connects TRBV30 to TRBJ2-7; 7 bases are shared with TRBD1. V gave up 5 bases and J gave up 0 bases; unmatched junction bases: 1. CDR1 is GTSNPN and CDR2 is SVGIG in the germline V gene (reference sequence). The CDR3 extends over 12 amino acids. The CDR3 region is CAWDRDSYEQYF. In DNA, the CDR3 is TGTGCCTGGGACAGGGACTCCTACGAGCAGTACTTC.

This chain links TRBV5-6 with TRBJ1-4; no clear D. V shed 2 bases and J shed 4 bases, with 12 bases lying between them. This CDR3 is 15 amino acids long. Germline CDR1 SGHDT, CDR2 YYEEEE. The CDR3 DNA is TGTGCCAGCAGCTTCGTCGGGGAGGGTAATGAAAAACTGTTTTTT. Encoded protein: CASSFVGEGNEKLFF. Using reference TRBV5-6 and TRBJ1-4 for the parts outside the CDR3, the full variable domain is DAGVTQSPTHLIKTRGQQVTLRCSPKSGHDTVSWYQQALGQGPQFIFQYYEEEERQRGNFPDRFSGHQFPNYSSELNVNALLLGDSALYLCASSFVGEGNEKLFFGSGTQLSVL.

This sequence joins TRBV6-6 and TRBJ1-2; 7 positions agree with TRBD1. The germline V gene has CDR1 MNHNY and CDR2 SVGAGI (reference sequence). This CDR3 has 13 amino acids. CDR3 region: CAGTAVPNYGYTF. The CDR3 nucleotides read TGTGCTGGGACAGCGGTCCCTAACTATGGCTACACCTTC.

V gene TRBV27 combines with J gene TRBJ2-1, with a possible D match to TRBD1 (5 bases). This CDR3 contains 15 residues. Between the trimmed V and J ends, which lost 3 bases and 2 bases, there was a span of 11 bases. Per the germline V gene, CDR1 is MNHEY and CDR2 is SMNVEV (reference sequence). CDR3 residues: CASSFSPGTYNEQFF. The CDR3 region has the DNA TGTGCCAGCAGTTTCTCCCCAGGGACCTACAATGAGCAGTTCTTC.

In DNA form, the CDR3 reads TGCGCCAGCAGCTTCGGACAGGGGATTGGAGCTTTCTTT. As protein: CASSFGQGIGAFF. The J gene is TRBJ1-1, the V gene TRBV5-1, with 9 bases identical to TRBD1. CDR1 SGHRS and CDR2 YFSETQ come from the germline V gene. The CDR3 length is 13 residues. Trimming at V came to 2 bases and at J to 10 bases, leaving 6 bases not matched to a gene.

This clone was detected only once. V gene TRBV30 combines with J gene TRBJ2-2; D is possibly TRBD1 (5 bases). The CDR3 spans 19 residues. Trimming took 0 bases from V and 1 from J, leaving 21 bases between them. Germline-derived CDR1 and CDR2 are GTSNPN and SVGIG (reference sequence). In DNA, the CDR3 is TGTGCCTGGAGTGTTGAGACCTCCCGACAGTTACTGAACACCGGGGAGCTGTTTTTT. It encodes CAWSVETSRQLLNTGELFF.

This rearrangement joins TRBV27 to TRBJ2-1; 11 positions agree with TRBD2. The CDR3 has 17 amino acids. The ends lost 2 bases at V and 4 bases at J; junction bases unmatched: 7. Germline V gives CDR1 MNHEY, CDR2 SMNVEV (reference sequence). The DNA of the CDR3 is TGTGCCAGCAGTTTACTGGCTAGCGGGGGGTATTACAATGAGCAGTTCTTC. Translated: CASSLLASGGYYNEQFF.

The V and J genes are TRBV5-1 and TRBJ1-1; 7 bases are shared with TRBD1. CDR3 size: 15 residues. Germline values: CDR1 SGHRS, CDR2 YFSETQ. The junction had 10 bases not matched to a gene; V was cut back by 3 bases and J by 5 bases. The CDR3 here is CASSSTSRGRTEAFF. CDR3 nucleotide sequence: TGCGCCAGCAGCTCCACCTCCAGGGGGAGGACTGAAGCTTTCTTT.

CDR3 coding DNA: TGTGCCAGCTCACCTGGGACAGGGGGCTACGAGCAGTACGTC. Translating gives CASSPGTGGYEQYV. The J gene is TRBJ2-7, the V gene TRBV18; TRBD1 agrees at 11 bases. CDR1 KGHSH and CDR2 LQKENI come from the germline V gene. The junction had 1 base not matched to a gene; V was cut back by 3 bases and J by 3 bases. This CDR3 region has 14 residues.

J is TRBJ1-4 and V is TRBV19, with TRBD1 matching over 11 bases. V was clipped by 4 bases and J by 3 bases; unmatched bases: 7. The CDR3 contains 17 residues. Germline V gene data show CDR1 as LNHDA and CDR2 as SQIVND (reference sequence). The CDR3 region is CASSTPGQGAANEKLFF. DNA of the CDR3: TGTGCCAGTAGTACGCCCGGACAGGGGGCGGCTAATGAAAAACTGTTTTTT.

The J gene is TRBJ2-1, the V gene TRBV7-3, with 10 bases fitting TRBD2. The ends lost 6 bases at V and 8 bases at J; junction bases unmatched: 7. CDR1 is SGHTA, CDR2 FQGTGA, per germline. The CDR3 sequence is 14 residues long. In DNA, the CDR3 is TGTGCCAGCAGAGAAGGACTAGCGGATGATGAGCAGTTCTTC. It yields the protein CASREGLADDEQFF.

The rearrangement links TRBV14 to TRBJ2-7; 7 bases fit TRBD1. Germline-derived CDR1 and CDR2 are SGHDN and FVKESK. Trimming cost V 2 bases and J 4 bases; bases outside gene matches: 17. The CDR3 totals 18 residues. This CDR3 reads CASSQPTHEGQSFYEQYF. DNA for the CDR3: TGTGCCAGCAGCCAACCAACCCACGAGGGACAGAGTTTTTACGAGCAGTACTTC.

This chain connects TRBV30 to TRBJ2-7; D remains unclear. The CDR3 runs to 11 residues. V was trimmed by 5 bases and J by 7 bases, leaving 12 bases between them. Germline CDR1 reads GTSNPN; CDR2 reads SVGIG (reference sequence). Here the CDR3 reads CAWGQSEEQYV. The CDR3 DNA sequence: TGTGCCTGGGGGCAATCGGAGGAGCAGTACGTC.

The chain employs TRBV28 and TRBJ2-4, with TRBD1 matching over 8 bases. The ends lost 2 bases at V and 0 bases at J; junction bases unmatched: 12. The CDR3 has 19 amino acids. Germline CDR1 MDHEN, CDR2 SYDVKM. The CDR3 nucleotides read TGTGCCAGCAGTTTAGCGGCAGGGGGCGGGCGACGAGCCAAAAACATTCAGTACTTC. Amino acid sequence: CASSLAAGGGRRAKNIQYF.

This clone was observed a single time. The chain has TRBV5-4 and TRBJ1-4; TRBD1 aligns across 7 bases. This CDR3 contains 14 residues. The germline V gene encodes CDR1 SGHNT and CDR2 YYREEE (reference sequence). J was trimmed by 6 bases and V by 4 bases; bases with no gene match: 6. DNA of the CDR3: TGTGCCAGCAGCCCGACCGGGACAGATGAAAAACTGTTTTTT. Translating it yields CASSPTGTDEKLFF.

The chain recombines TRBV27 with TRBJ1-1, with D tentatively TRBD1 (6 bases). Germline CDR1 and CDR2: MNHEY and SMNVEV (reference sequence). V was clipped by 4 bases and J by 2 bases, with 17 bases between them. The CDR3 loop spans 16 amino acids. CDR3 bases: TGTGCCAGCAGTTCCGTGGCAGGGGTCCTTAACACTGAAGCTTTCTTT. It is translated as CASSSVAGVLNTEAFF.

The sample holds one count of this clone. The genes are TRBV5-1 and TRBJ2-3; D call uncertain. Trimming removed 4 bases from V and 6 bases from J, with 6 bases in between. Germline V CDR1 and CDR2: SGHRS, YFSETQ. The CDR3 totals 11 residues. The CDR3 is CASSNPDTQYF. CDR3 nucleotides: TGCGCCAGCAGCAATCCGGATACGCAGTATTTT. Filled out from reference TRBV5-1 and TRBJ2-3, the complete variable domain reads KAGVTQTPRYLIKTRGQQVTLSCSPISGHRSVSWYQQTPGQGLQFLFEYFSETQRNKGNFPGRFSGRQFSNSRSEMNVSTLELGDSALYLCASSNPDTQYFGPGTRLTVL.

The gene calls are TRBV7-9 and TRBJ1-2; tentative D call: TRBD1 (5 bases). Trimming took 3 bases from V and 4 from J, leaving 15 bases between them. CDR1 and CDR2 (germline): SEHNR, FQNEAQ (reference sequence). The CDR3 is 15 residues long. In nucleotides, the CDR3 is TGTGCCAGCAGCTTCCCCTCCAGGGTCTCCTATGGCTACACCTTC. Translation gives CASSFPSRVSYGYTF.